The present TCR beta chain was sequenced within a study of OX40 agonist ivuxolimab in advanced cancers. In the study overall: Among those enrolled, mean age was about 63 years (range about 23 to 80) and 75% to 90% were male. Prior anti-PD-1, anti-PD-L1 or anti-CTLA-4 therapy did not bar entry, and roughly 40% had some.

Libraries were prepared by immunoSEQ multiplex PCR; TCRdb keeps only in-frame clonotypes and omits some of them. The table includes some 73,000 clones, roughly nine tenths detected once. Study results and caveats: Antigens targeted by the expanded peripheral T cells were not determined. Both CD4+ and CD8+ T cell populations in blood had undergone clonal expansion by week 6 at 0.1 to 3.0 mg/kg.

This clone showed up just a few times. No antigen is known for it. The input for sequencing was CD4+ or CD8+ T cells sorted from blood, taken in a trial of the OX40 agonist ivuxolimab. The TCR was taken from an adult with an advanced solid tumor such as melanoma, head and neck, liver or kidney cancer.

In DNA form, the CDR3 reads TGTGCCAGCAGCTTAGGAGGGTACTCTGGCTACACCTTC. This sequence encodes CASSLGGYSGYTF. The chain combines TRBV7-9 with TRBJ1-2, with D unclear. V was pared by 1 base and J by 7 bases, with 10 bases between. The CDR3 runs to 13 residues. Germline V gene data show CDR1 as SEHNR and CDR2 as FQNEAQ (reference sequence).